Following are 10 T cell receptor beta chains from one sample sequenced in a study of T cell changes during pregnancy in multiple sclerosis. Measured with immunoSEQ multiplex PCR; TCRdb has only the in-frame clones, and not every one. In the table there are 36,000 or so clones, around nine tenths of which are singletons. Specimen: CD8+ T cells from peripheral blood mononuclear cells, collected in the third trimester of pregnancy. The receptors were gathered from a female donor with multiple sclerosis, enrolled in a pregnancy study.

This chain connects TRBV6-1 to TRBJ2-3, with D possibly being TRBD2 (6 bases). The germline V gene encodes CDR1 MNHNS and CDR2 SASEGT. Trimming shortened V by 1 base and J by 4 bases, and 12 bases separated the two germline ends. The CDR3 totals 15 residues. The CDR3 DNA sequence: TGTGCCAGCAGTGAAGGACTAGGCTTGGCAGATACGCAGTATTTT. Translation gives CASSEGLGLADTQYF.

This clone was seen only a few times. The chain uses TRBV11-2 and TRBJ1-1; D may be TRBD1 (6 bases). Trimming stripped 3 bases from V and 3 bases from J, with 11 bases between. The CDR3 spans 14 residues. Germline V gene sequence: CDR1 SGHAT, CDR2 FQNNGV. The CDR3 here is CASSLGRGHTEAFF. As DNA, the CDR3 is TGTGCCAGCAGCTTGGGCAGGGGTCACACTGAAGCTTTCTTT.

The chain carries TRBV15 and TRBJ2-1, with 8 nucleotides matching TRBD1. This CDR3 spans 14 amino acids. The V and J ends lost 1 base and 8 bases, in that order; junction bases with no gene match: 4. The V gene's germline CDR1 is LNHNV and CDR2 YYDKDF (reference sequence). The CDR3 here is CATSRVLQGDEQFF. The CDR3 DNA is TGTGCCACCAGCAGAGTTTTACAGGGGGATGAGCAGTTCTTC.

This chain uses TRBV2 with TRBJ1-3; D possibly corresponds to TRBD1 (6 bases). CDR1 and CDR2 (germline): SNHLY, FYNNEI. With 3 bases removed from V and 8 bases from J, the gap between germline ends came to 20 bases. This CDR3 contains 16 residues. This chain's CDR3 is CASSDPTGPRADTIYF. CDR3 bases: TGTGCCAGCAGTGATCCCACAGGGCCCAGGGCAGACACCATATATTTT.

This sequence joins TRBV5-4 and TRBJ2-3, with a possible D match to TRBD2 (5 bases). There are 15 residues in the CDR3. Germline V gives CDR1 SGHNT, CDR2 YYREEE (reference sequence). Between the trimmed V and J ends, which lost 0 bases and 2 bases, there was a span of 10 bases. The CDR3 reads CASSLEGLTTDTQYF. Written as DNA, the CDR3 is TGTGCCAGCAGCTTGGAAGGACTGACCACAGATACGCAGTATTTT. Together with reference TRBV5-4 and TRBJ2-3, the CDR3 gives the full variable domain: ETGVTQSPTHLIKTRGQQVTLRCSSQSGHNTVSWYQQALGQGPQFIFQYYREEENGRGNFPPRFSGLQFPNYSSELNVNALELDDSALYLCASSLEGLTTDTQYFGPGTRLTVL.

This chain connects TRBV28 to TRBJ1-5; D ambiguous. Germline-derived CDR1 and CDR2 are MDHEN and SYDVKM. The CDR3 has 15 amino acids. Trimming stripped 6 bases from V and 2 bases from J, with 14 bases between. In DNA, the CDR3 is TGTGCCAGCAGCGAGAGGGAGTCGGGCAATCAGCCCCAGCATTTT. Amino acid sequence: CASSERESGNQPQHF. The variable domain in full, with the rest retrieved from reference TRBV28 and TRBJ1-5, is DVKVTQSSRYLVKRTGEKVFLECVQDMDHENMFWYRQDPGLGLRLIYFSYDVKMKEKGDIPEGYSVSREKKERFSLILESASTNQTSMYLCASSERESGNQPQHFGDGTRLSIL.

The CDR3 nucleotides read TGTGCCTGGAGTGTCCCCGGGGGGATCCATGCTGAAGCTTTCTTT. Its protein product is CAWSVPGGIHAEAFF. The rearrangement joins TRBV30 to TRBJ1-1, with D maybe TRBD1 (5 bases). CDR1 GTSNPN and CDR2 SVGIG come from the germline V gene (reference sequence). Between the trimmed V and J ends, which lost 0 bases and 6 bases, there was a span of 17 bases. The CDR3 runs 15 residues. The full variable domain, with the rest looked up from reference TRBV30 and TRBJ1-1, is SQTIHQWPATLVQPVGSPLSLECTVEGTSNPNLYWYRQAAGRGLQLLFYSVGIGQISSEVPQNLSASRPQDRQFILSSKKLLLSDSGFYLCAWSVPGGIHAEAFFGQGTRLTVV.

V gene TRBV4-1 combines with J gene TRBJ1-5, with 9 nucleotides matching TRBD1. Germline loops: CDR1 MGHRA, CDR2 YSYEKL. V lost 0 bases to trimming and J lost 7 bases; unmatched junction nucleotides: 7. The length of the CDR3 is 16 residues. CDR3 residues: CASSQDAGTGNQPQHF. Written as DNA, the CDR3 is TGCGCCAGCAGCCAAGACGCCGGGACAGGGAACCAGCCCCAGCATTTT.

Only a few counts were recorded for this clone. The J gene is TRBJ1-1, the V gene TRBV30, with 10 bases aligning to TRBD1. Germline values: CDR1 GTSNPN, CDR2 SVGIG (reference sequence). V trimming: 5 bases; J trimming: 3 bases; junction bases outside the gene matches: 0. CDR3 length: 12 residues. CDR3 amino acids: CAWGTGDTEAFF. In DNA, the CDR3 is TGTGCCTGGGGGACAGGGGACACTGAAGCTTTCTTT.

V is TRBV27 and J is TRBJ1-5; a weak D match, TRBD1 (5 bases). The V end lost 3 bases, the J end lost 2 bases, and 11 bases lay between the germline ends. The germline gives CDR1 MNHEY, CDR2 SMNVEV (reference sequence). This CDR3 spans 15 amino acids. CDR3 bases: TGTGCCAGCAGTTTCAAGGGGAAAGGCAATCAGCCCCAGCATTTT. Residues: CASSFKGKGNQPQHF.